Below, 8 T cell receptor beta chains from the same sample are listed, as sequenced in a study of cytomegalovirus exposure and HLA in healthy donors. 60 Vbeta and 13 Jbeta primers were used in PCR. Here immunoSEQ multiplex PCR was the method, and the copy in TCRdb shows in-frame clones only, minus some. Counted here are 210,000 or so clones, 70% to 90% occurring once; the ten biggest clones make up around 1.4%. Input material: PBMCs. The receptors shown here come from a human donor in good health.

This clone was observed a handful of times. V usage is TRBV30 and J usage is TRBJ2-1; 9 nucleotides line up with TRBD2. The V gene end was trimmed by 5 bases and the J gene end by 2 bases; junction bases not matched to a gene: 1. This CDR3 is 13 amino acids long. CDR1 and CDR2 (germline): GTSNPN, SVGIG (reference sequence). CDR3: CAWSSGAYNEQFF. The DNA of the CDR3 is TGTGCCTGGTCTAGCGGGGCCTACAATGAGCAGTTCTTC.

This clone was seen a single time. One end of the junction is discordant with germline, which a read error may explain. The V and J genes are TRBV7-9 and TRBJ2-7, with D uncertain. The germline gives CDR1 SEHNR, CDR2 FQNEAQ (reference sequence). The length of the CDR3 is 11 residues. CDR3 residues: CSSSSSYEQYF. The CDR3 DNA reads as TGTTCCAGCAGCTCCTCTTACGAGCAGTACTTC.

The chain is built from TRBV4-2 and TRBJ2-1; no firm D call. Trimming took 4 bases from V and 4 from J, leaving 8 bases between them. The CDR3 totals 13 residues. Per germline, CDR1 LGHNA and CDR2 YNFKEQ. The CDR3 bases are TGTGCCAGCAGCCGCGGCCTTTACAATGAGCAGTTCTTC. Protein product: CASSRGLYNEQFF.

The chain employs TRBV7-8 and TRBJ2-4; 8 positions agree with TRBD1. The germline gives CDR1 SGHVS, CDR2 FQNEAQ. J lost 2 bases, V lost 2 bases, and 5 bases had no gene match. The CDR3 spans 16 residues. The CDR3 DNA sequence: TGTGCCAGCAGCTTATCGTGGGACAGGACCAAAAACATTCAGTACTTC. It specifies CASSLSWDRTKNIQYF.

The CDR3 DNA reads TGTGCCAGTAGTATAGATGGGGCCGGGACAAGGTCCTACGAGCAGTACTTC. Its protein product is CASSIDGAGTRSYEQYF. This rearrangement joins TRBV19 to TRBJ2-7; TRBD1 might be the D (6 bases). The V end lost 0 bases, the J end lost 1 base, and 16 bases lay between the germline ends. Germline values: CDR1 LNHDA, CDR2 SQIVND (reference sequence). The CDR3 is made up of 17 amino acids.

Remarks on this clone: One junction end does not reproduce the germline sequence, and a read error may be involved. This chain joins TRBV7-9 and TRBJ2-3; no reliable D call. In germline, CDR1 is SEHNR, CDR2 FQNEAQ (reference sequence). The CDR3 sequence is 12 residues long. CDR3 amino acids: CSSSPLQDTQYF. CDR3 nucleotide sequence: TGTTCCAGCAGCCCTCTCCAGGATACGCAGTATTTT.

There are a few counts of this clone. DNA for the CDR3: TGTGCCAGCAGCTTAGCTGGTAGCGGAGAGCAGTACTTC. It translates to CASSLAGSGEQYF. The chain uses TRBV11-2 and TRBJ2-7, with D perhaps matching TRBD2 (6 bases). V lost 1 base and J 7 bases, leaving 11 bases between the germline ends. This CDR3 has 13 residues. Germline CDR1 reads SGHAT; CDR2 reads FQNNGV.

The V call is TRBV27, the J call TRBJ2-3; 11 bases line up with TRBD2. The CDR3 loop spans 15 amino acids. CDR1 is MNHEY, CDR2 SMNVEV, per germline (reference sequence). J lost 4 bases, V lost 6 bases, and 6 bases had no gene match. In DNA, the CDR3 is TGTGCCAGCAGGGTTCTAGCGGGAGGCTCAGATACGCAGTATTTT. It codes for CASRVLAGGSDTQYF.